This T cell receptor (beta chain) was identified in a study of preoperative IRX-2 immunotherapy in early breast cancer. The method was immunoSEQ multiplex PCR; TCRdb's version includes in-frame clones alone and lacks a portion of them. The data contain approximately 27,000 clones, approximately 75% of them singletons. Treatment noted: preoperative locoregional IRX-2 cytokine immunotherapy. This phase Ib study tested locoregional IRX-2 cytokine immunotherapy given before surgery. Between the trimmed V and J ends, which lost 2 bases and 7 bases, there was a span of 17 bases. This CDR3 spans 16 amino acids. The germline gives CDR1 MDHEN, CDR2 SYDVKM.

The receptor was derived from a human donor with breast cancer. V usage is TRBV28 and J usage is TRBJ2-2; D may be TRBD2 (7 bases). The starting material was lymph node tissue, obtained after IRX-2 immunotherapy. The CDR3 DNA follows: TGTGCCAGCAGTTTAAGCGCCGGGGGGCAAGTCGGGGAGCTGTTTTTT. Translating it yields CASSLSAGGQVGELFF.